These T cell receptor beta chains were read from a single sample in a study of cytomegalovirus exposure and HLA in healthy donors. Repertoires were generated with immunoSEQ multiplex PCR, while TCRdb's copy carries only in-frame clones and drops some. This sample has fewer than 150,000 clones, with around 70% found just once. Sequenced sample: PBMCs. These receptors were obtained from a woman aged 35 to 49 in good health and CMV-seronegative. Each CDR3 is given with its conserved first and last residue. The order of the fields is V gene, clone size, D gene, J gene, CDR3 protein, CDR3 DNA. D genes are given only for firm matches. Some rows have no size entry. The others give once, few or many, or a class for an expanded clone.

>TRBV7-6|-|-|TRBJ2-5
CASSLVARRANFQETQYF
TGTGCCAGCAGCTTGGTCGCACGGAGGGCCAATTTTCAAGAGACCCAGTACTTC
>TRBV7-9|once|TRBD2|TRBJ2-3
CASSPWTSGGAADTQYF
TGTGCCAGCAGCCCATGGACTAGCGGGGGGGCTGCAGATACGCAGTATTTT
>TRBV18|-|-|TRBJ2-1
CASSPVAAFNEQFF
TGTGCCAGCTCACCCGTAGCGGCCTTCAATGAGCAGTTCTTC
>TRBV11-2|once|-|TRBJ1-1
CASSFGSGNTEAFF
TGTGCCAGCAGCTTCGGGAGTGGGAACACTGAAGCTTTCTTT
>TRBV5-6|-|TRBD1|TRBJ2-4
CASSLARGRPKNIQYF
TGTGCCAGCAGCTTGGCCAGGGGGCGCCCCAAAAACATTCAGTACTTC
>TRBV29-1|-|TRBD2|TRBJ2-5
CSVGSGGGQETQYF
TGCAGCGTTGGCTCCGGCGGGGGGCAAGAGACCCAGTACTTC
>TRBV7-6|-|TRBD1|TRBJ2-7
CASSSRQGTLYEQYF
TGTGCCAGCAGCTCCAGACAGGGAACTTTGTACGAGCAGTACTTC
>TRBV2|-|TRBD1|TRBJ2-4
CASSLGQGTVAKNIQYF
TGTGCCAGCAGTCTCGGACAGGGGACAGTAGCCAAAAACATTCAGTACTTC
>TRBV11-2|-|-|TRBJ2-7
CASSLGDSYFYEQYF
TGTGCCAGCAGCTTAGGAGACTCATACTTCTACGAGCAGTACTTC
>TRBV5-8|-|-|TRBJ2-7
CASSLRYEQYF
TGTGCCAGCAGCTTGAGATACGAGCAGTACTTC
>TRBV4-2|-|-|TRBJ2-3
CASSLLGGGATDTQYF
TGTGCCAGCAGCCTCCTTGGGGGGGGCGCGACAGATACGCAGTATTTT
>TRBV5-5|-|TRBD1|TRBJ1-6
CASSNSRGGQGDSPLHF
TGTGCCAGCAGCAACTCGCGGGGGGGACAGGGGGATTCACCCCTCCACTTT
>TRBV7-8|-|-|TRBJ2-3
CASGRESTDTQYF
TGTGCCTCGGGGCGGGAAAGCACAGATACGCAGTATTTT
>TRBV27|-|TRBD1|TRBJ1-1
CASSYGQARTTEAFF
TGTGCCAGCAGCTATGGACAGGCTCGGACCACTGAAGCTTTCTTT
>TRBV21-1|once|-|TRBJ1-6
CASRRGHKTESPLHF
TGTGCCAGCAGGAGGGGGCACAAAACGGAATCACCCCTCCACTTT
>TRBV6-1|-|TRBD2|TRBJ2-2
CASSGGLAGVVGELFF
TGTGCCAGCAGTGGGGGACTAGCGGGAGTTGTCGGGGAGCTGTTTTTT
>TRBV6-1|-|-|TRBJ2-3
CASSLQGTDTQYF
TGTGCCAGCAGCCTACAGGGCACAGATACGCAGTATTTT
>TRBV2|-|-|TRBJ2-3
CASKAGQGDTQYF
TGTGCCAGCAAGGCGGGGCAGGGAGATACGCAGTATTTT
>TRBV19|-|-|TRBJ2-7
CASSIAGGQVHEQYF
TGTGCCAGTAGTATAGCGGGGGGACAGGTCCACGAGCAGTACTTC
>TRBV19|-|TRBD1|TRBJ2-7
CASMITGTGSEQYF
TGTGCCAGTATGATCACCGGGACAGGGTCCGAGCAGTACTTC
>TRBV6-1|-|-|TRBJ2-2
CASSEVTYTGELFF
TGTGCCAGCAGTGAAGTGACTTACACCGGGGAGCTGTTTTTT
>TRBV30|-|-|TRBJ2-1
CAWIRFSSYNEQFF
TGTGCCTGGATCCGGTTTAGCTCCTACAATGAGCAGTTCTTC
>TRBV7-6|-|TRBD1|TRBJ1-2
CASSERTGWVGDYGYTF
TGTGCCAGCAGCGAGAGGACAGGGTGGGTCGGTGACTATGGCTACACCTTC
>TRBV6-5|-|-|TRBJ2-4
CASSYVGGSAKNIQYF
TGTGCCAGCAGTTACGTTGGGGGGTCGGCCAAAAACATTCAGTACTTC